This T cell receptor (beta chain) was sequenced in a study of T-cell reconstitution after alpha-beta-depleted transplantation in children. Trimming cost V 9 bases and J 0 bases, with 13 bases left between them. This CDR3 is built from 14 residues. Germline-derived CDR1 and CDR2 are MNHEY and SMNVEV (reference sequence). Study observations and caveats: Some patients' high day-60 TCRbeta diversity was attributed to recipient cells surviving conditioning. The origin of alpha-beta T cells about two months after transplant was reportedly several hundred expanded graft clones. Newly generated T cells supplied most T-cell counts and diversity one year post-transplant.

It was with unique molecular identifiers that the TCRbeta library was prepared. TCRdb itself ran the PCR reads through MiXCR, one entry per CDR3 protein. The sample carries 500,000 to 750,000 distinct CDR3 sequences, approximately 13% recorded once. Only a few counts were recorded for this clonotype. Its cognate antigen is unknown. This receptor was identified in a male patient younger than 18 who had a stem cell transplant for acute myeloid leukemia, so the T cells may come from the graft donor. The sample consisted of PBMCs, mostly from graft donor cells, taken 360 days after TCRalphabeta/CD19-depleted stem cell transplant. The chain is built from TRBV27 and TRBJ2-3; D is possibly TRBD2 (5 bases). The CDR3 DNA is TGTGCCAGATCTTCCGGGGAGAGCACAGATACGCAGTATTTT. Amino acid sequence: CARSSGESTDTQYF.